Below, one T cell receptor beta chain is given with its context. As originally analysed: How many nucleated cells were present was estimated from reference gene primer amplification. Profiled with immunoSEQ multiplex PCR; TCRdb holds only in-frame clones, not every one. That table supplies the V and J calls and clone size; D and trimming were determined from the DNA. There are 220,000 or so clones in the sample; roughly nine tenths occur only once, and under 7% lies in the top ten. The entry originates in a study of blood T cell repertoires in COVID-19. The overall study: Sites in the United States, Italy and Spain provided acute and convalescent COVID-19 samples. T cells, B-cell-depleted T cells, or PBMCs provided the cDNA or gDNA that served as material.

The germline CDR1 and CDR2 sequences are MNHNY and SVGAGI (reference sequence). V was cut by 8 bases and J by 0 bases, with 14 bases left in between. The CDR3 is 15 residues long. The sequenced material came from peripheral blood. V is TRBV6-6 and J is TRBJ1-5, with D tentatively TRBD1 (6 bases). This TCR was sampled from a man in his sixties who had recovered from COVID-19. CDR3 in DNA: TGTGCCAGCCGTGGGGCAGGGGATAGCAATCAGCCCCAGCATTTT. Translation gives CASRGAGDSNQPQHF.